The rows below give T cell receptor beta chains drawn from one sample of a study of blood T cell repertoires in COVID-19. Sequencing used immunoSEQ multiplex PCR; TCRdb keeps in-frame clones, though not all of them. The sample consists of under 200,000 clones, more than 65% of them appearing once. Source material: PBMCs or T cells enriched from blood (not recorded which). The receptors originated from a man aged 60 to 69 who had recovered from COVID-19. CDR3s include the opening cysteine and the closing phenylalanine or tryptophan. A D gene is named only where the DNA matches it firmly. Size values are once, few and many counts, or a class for expanded clones, and some rows have none.

j_call clone_size v_call d_call cdr3_nt cdr3_aa
TRBJ1-1 . TRBV2 . TGTGCCAGCAGAGTCTACAGTGGCACTGAAGCTTTCTTT CASRVYSGTEAFF
TRBJ2-7 . TRBV2 TRBD2 TGTGCCAGCACCAAGGGTAGCGGGAGTTACGAGCAGTACTTC CASTKGSGSYEQYF
TRBJ1-5 . TRBV12-5 . TGTGCTAGTGGCCCTTTTGGGACTTATAGCAATCAGCCCCAGCATTTT CASGPFGTYSNQPQHF
TRBJ2-3 . TRBV27 . TGTGCCAGCAGTCCTCGCCATACGAGCGGGACAGATACGCAGTATTTT CASSPRHTSGTDTQYF
TRBJ2-5 . TRBV11-3 . TGTGCCAGCAGCTTAGGGCCCAGCCAAGAGACCCAGTACTTC CASSLGPSQETQYF
TRBJ1-5 . TRBV18 . TGTGCCAGCTCATCAGGGGCAGGGATCAATCAGCCCCAGCATTTT CASSSGAGINQPQHF
TRBJ2-5 . TRBV19 TRBD2 TGTGCCAGTAGTACCCTCCGTTTCACTAGCGGGGGCAGGGCAGAGACCCAGTACTTC CASSTLRFTSGGRAETQYF
TRBJ2-6 . TRBV7-2 . TGTGCCAGCAGCCCGCGCGCTGGGGCCAACGTCCTGACTTTC CASSPRAGANVLTF
TRBJ2-3 many TRBV5-1 TRBD2 TGCGCCAGCAGCCACGAAGCTAGCGGGAGTAATGCAGATACGCAGTATTTT CASSHEASGSNADTQYF
TRBJ1-2 . TRBV6-1 TRBD1 TGTGCCAGCAGTGAAACCAGGGACAGTAGGAATGGCTACACCTTC CASSETRDSRNGYTF
TRBJ1-5 . TRBV5-6 . TGTGCCAGCAGCTTGGGTCAGGATACCAATCAGCCCCAGCATTTT CASSLGQDTNQPQHF
TRBJ2-7 few TRBV19 TRBD2 TGTGCCAGTAGTATTCTCATGGCTAGCGGGGCCTACGAGCAGTACTTC CASSILMASGAYEQYF
TRBJ2-7 . TRBV6-4 . TGTGCCAGCAGTGTGGAGGAGGGCGACGAGCAGTACTTC CASSVEEGDEQYF
TRBJ2-7 . TRBV9 TRBD1 TGTGCCAGCAGCGTAGAAGACAGGGTGGTCTACGAGCAGTACTTC CASSVEDRVVYEQYF
TRBJ2-1 . TRBV5-1 TRBD2 TGCGCCACCTCTAGCGGGGATTTGGGCAATGAGCAGTTCTTC CATSSGDLGNEQFF
TRBJ2-1 . TRBV7-8 . TGTGCCAGCAGTCCGGACTTCTTGGATCCGTTCTTC CASSPDFLDPFF
TRBJ2-3 . TRBV5-4 TRBD2 TGTGCCAGCAGCTTGGGGGGTAGCGGGGGCGATACGCAGTATTTT CASSLGGSGGDTQYF
TRBJ1-1 once TRBV12-5 . TGTGCTAGTGGTGACCCGGGTGACACTGAAGCTTTCTTT CASGDPGDTEAFF
TRBJ1-2 . TRBV5-4 . TGTGCCAGCAGCTGGGAGGGGGGGAACTATGGCTACACCTTC CASSWEGGNYGYTF
TRBJ2-7 . TRBV5-1 TRBD1 TGCGCCAGCAGCGTTTCCGGGACAGGGGGCTACGAGCAGTACTTC CASSVSGTGGYEQYF
TRBJ1-1 . TRBV28 . TGTGCCAGCCTGGCTGAGAACACTGAAGCTTTCTTT CASLAENTEAFF
TRBJ1-1 . TRBV5-6 . TGTGCCAGCAGCTTGGGGACTCTGAACACTGAAGCTTTCTTT CASSLGTLNTEAFF
TRBJ2-5 . TRBV5-4 TRBD2 TGTGCCAGCAGCTTCAAAGCGGGGAATCAAGAGACCCAGTACTTC CASSFKAGNQETQYF
TRBJ2-7 . TRBV6-5 TRBD1 TGTGCCACCAGGACAGGAGGATCTCTATACGAGCAGTACTTC CATRTGGSLYEQYF
TRBJ2-3 . TRBV18 . TGTGCCAGCTCACCCCTAATCGATAGCACAGATACGCAGTATTTT CASSPLIDSTDTQYF
TRBJ2-4 . TRBV28 TRBD2 TGTGCCAGCAGTTTAGGTGCGGGAGGGCACAAAAACATTCAGTACTTC CASSLGAGGHKNIQYF
TRBJ2-1 . TRBV7-9 . TGTGCCAGCATTCAACTAAAAGGGGCCCCAGCTGAGCAGTTCTTC CASIQLKGAPAEQFF
TRBJ2-2 few TRBV19 TRBD2 TGTGCCAGTAGTATGGAACCAGGACTAGTCGGGGAGCTGTTTTTT CASSMEPGLVGELFF
TRBJ2-3 . TRBV6-5 TRBD2 TGTGCCGGGGAGCGGGGGGAGACAGATACGCAGTATTTT CAGERGETDTQYF
TRBJ2-2 few TRBV10-3 TRBD2 TGTGCCATCCCAGCGGGGCTAGCGGGAGGAGGGCGCACCGGGGAGCTGTTTTTT CAIPAGLAGGGRTGELFF
TRBJ1-4 . TRBV5-4 TRBD1 TGTGCCAGCAGCTTGGAGGGGGCCCATGAAAAACTGTTTTTT CASSLEGAHEKLFF
TRBJ1-1 . TRBV5-1 . TGCGCCAGCAGTTCCAAGACGACAGTCAACACTGAAGCTTTCTTT CASSSKTTVNTEAFF
TRBJ2-2 . TRBV7-9 . TGTGCCAGCAGCCTAATAGCGAACACCGGGGAGCTGTTTTTT CASSLIANTGELFF
TRBJ1-2 . TRBV7-2 TRBD1 TGTGCCAGCAGCTTAGAACACGGGACAGGGGGCGTCTATGGCTACACCTTC CASSLEHGTGGVYGYTF
TRBJ2-1 . TRBV19 . TGTGCCAGTAGTATAGAGGCTAGCGAGGCCTACAATGAGCAGTTCTTC CASSIEASEAYNEQFF
TRBJ1-1 . TRBV4-2 . TGTGCCAGCAGCCAAGTTTTACAAAATCCGGGCACTGAAGCTTTCTTT CASSQVLQNPGTEAFF
TRBJ2-1 . TRBV12-3/TRBV12-4 TRBD2 TGTGCCAGCAGGATAGCGGGAAGCCCTCTCCAGTTCTTC CASRIAGSPLQFF
TRBJ2-7 . TRBV12-3/TRBV12-4 . TGTGCCAGCAGAGCCGGGACTTTACACGAGCAGTACTTC CASRAGTLHEQYF
TRBJ2-4 . TRBV20-1 . TGCAGTGCTAGTGGACTTTCAAGGGGAAAAAACATTCAGTACTTC CSASGLSRGKNIQYF
TRBJ1-5 . TRBV28 . TGTGCCAGCAGTTCCTGGGGGGGCTCAAATCAGCCCCAGCATTTT CASSSWGGSNQPQHF
TRBJ2-5 few TRBV7-6 TRBD1 TGTGCCAGCACTACCGGGACAGGGGCGTTCCAAGAGACCCAGTACTTC CASTTGTGAFQETQYF
TRBJ2-5 . TRBV18 . TGTGCCAGCTCACCTTCGCAGATGGAAGAGACCCAGTACTTC CASSPSQMEETQYF
TRBJ2-7 few TRBV7-9 . TGTGCCAGCAGCTATGGACACATCAATCCCTACGAGCAGTACTTC CASSYGHINPYEQYF
TRBJ2-5 . TRBV25-1 . TGTGCCAGCAGTTTGCAGGGGCTGGGAGAGACCCAGTACTTC CASSLQGLGETQYF
TRBJ2-5 . TRBV7-2 TRBD1 TGTGCCAGCAGCCCACGGGACAGTGCGCTAGAGACCCAGTACTTC CASSPRDSALETQYF
TRBJ1-3 many TRBV14 . TGTGCCAGCAGCCAAGATTTACCGGGAGGAAACACCATATATTTT CASSQDLPGGNTIYF
TRBJ2-1 . TRBV5-1 TRBD1 TGCGCCAGCTTTCGGGACAGGGGGGACAATGAGCAGTTCTTC CASFRDRGDNEQFF
TRBJ2-2 . TRBV11-3 . TGTGCCAGCAGCATTGGAGGGACGGCCGGGGAGCTGTTTTTT CASSIGGTAGELFF